A selection of T cell receptor beta chains follows, all from one sample in a study of shared clonotypes between healthy human individuals. TCRdb keeps only in-frame clones here, not all; method: immunoSEQ multiplex PCR. The data contain 2 million to 2.5 million clones, about 93% of them singletons. What was sequenced was naive CD8+ T cells from PBMCs. The receptors were sampled from a man in his late teens or twenties in good health. Some clones in this sample may be carry-over from other donors' samples. Each CDR3 is given with its conserved first and last residue. The D gene is left open where the match is weak. Some rows mark clone size as missing; the rest say once, few, many or name a class of expanded clone.

V gene	J gene	clone size	D gene	CDR3 DNA	CDR3 protein
TRBV6-5	TRBJ1-5	.	.	TGTGCCAGCAGTTACACACCCAGTCAGCCCCAGCATTTT	CASSYTPSQPQHF
TRBV28	TRBJ2-1	.	.	TGTGCCAGCAGTTTACAGACCCTGATCCATGAGCAGTTCTTC	CASSLQTLIHEQFF
TRBV7-9	TRBJ1-1	few	.	TGCCGGACGGGGACGGCAAACACTGAAGCTTTCTTT	CRTGTANTEAFF
TRBV6-6	TRBJ1-2	.	.	TGTGCCAGCAGCCCCCCCTCGGCGGATAACTATGGCTACACCTTC	CASSPPSADNYGYTF
TRBV7-7	TRBJ2-1	.	.	TGTGCCAGCAGCTTAGGGGCTAGCTCCCCCCGTCTGTTCTTC	CASSLGASSPRLFF
TRBV9	TRBJ1-4	once	.	TGTGCCAGCAGCTCCGGGGCGGGTAATGAAAAACTGTTTTTT	CASSSGAGNEKLFF
TRBV9	TRBJ2-3	.	.	TGTGCCAGCAGCACCAGTGGGCAGCTCACAGATACGCAGTATTTT	CASSTSGQLTDTQYF
TRBV2	TRBJ2-2	.	.	TGTGCCAGCAGTGAGTGGGAAGTAACCCCGGGGGAGCTGTTTTTT	CASSEWEVTPGELFF
TRBV18	TRBJ2-1	.	.	TGTGCCAGCTCACCACCGAAAGGAGAAGACTACAATGAGCAGTTCTTC	CASSPPKGEDYNEQFF
TRBV18	TRBJ1-2	.	.	TGTGCCAGCTCACCTTCCCTTGAGCGGTCCTTTTCCTATGGCTACACCTTC	CASSPSLERSFSYGYTF
TRBV7-9	TRBJ2-1	.	.	TGTGCCAGCCAGGATTACATCAATGAGCAGTTCTTC	CASQDYINEQFF
TRBV2	TRBJ1-2	few	.	TGTGCCAGCAGTCAAACAGTTTACTATGGCTACACCTTC	CASSQTVYYGYTF
TRBV4-1	TRBJ2-7	.	.	TGCGCCAGCAGCCATTTGTATCTTGGAGATGGCGAGCAGTACTTC	CASSHLYLGDGEQYF
TRBV27	TRBJ2-1	once	.	TGTGCCAGCAGGGCACGGGGGGCCTACGACAATGAGCAGTTCTTC	CASRARGAYDNEQFF
TRBV4-3	TRBJ2-1	.	TRBD2	TGCGCCAGCAGCCAAGGACTAGCGGGAGTGGGAAATGAGCAGTTCTTC	CASSQGLAGVGNEQFF